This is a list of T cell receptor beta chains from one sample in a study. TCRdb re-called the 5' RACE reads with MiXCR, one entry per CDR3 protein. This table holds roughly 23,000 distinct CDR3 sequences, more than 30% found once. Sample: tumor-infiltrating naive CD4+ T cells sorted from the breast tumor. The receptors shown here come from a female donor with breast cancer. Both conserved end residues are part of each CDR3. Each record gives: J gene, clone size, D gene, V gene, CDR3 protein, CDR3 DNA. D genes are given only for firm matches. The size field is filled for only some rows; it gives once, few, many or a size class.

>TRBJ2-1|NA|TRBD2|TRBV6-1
CASSGTSGNLLNEQFF
TGTGCCAGCAGTGGGACTAGCGGGAATCTGCTCAATGAGCAGTTCTTC
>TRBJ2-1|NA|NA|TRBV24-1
CATSDGSQGYNEQFF
TGTGCCACCAGTGATGGGTCGCAGGGCTACAATGAGCAGTTCTTC
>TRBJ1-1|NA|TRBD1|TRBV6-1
CASRSLRDSVFLAFF
TGTGCCAGCAGGTCCCTCCGGGACAGCGTTTTTTTGGCTTTCTTT
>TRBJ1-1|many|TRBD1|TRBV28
CASRRDRGLAAFF
TGTGCCAGCAGAAGGGACAGGGGGCTGGCAGCTTTCTTT
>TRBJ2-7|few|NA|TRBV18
CASSPPAGPEQYF
TGTGCCAGCTCACCTCCTGCGGGGCCCGAGCAGTACTTC
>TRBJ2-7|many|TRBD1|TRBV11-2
CASSDWTGRATYEQYF
TGTGCCAGCAGCGACTGGACAGGGCGGGCTACCTACGAGCAGTACTTC
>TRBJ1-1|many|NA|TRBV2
CASSVGAWDTEAFF
TGTGCCAGCAGTGTCGGGGCCTGGGACACTGAAGCTTTCTTT
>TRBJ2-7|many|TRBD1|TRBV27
CASSLSGTGTYEQYF
TGTGCCAGCAGTTTATCAGGGACAGGGACTTACGAGCAGTACTTC
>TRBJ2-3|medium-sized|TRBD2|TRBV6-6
CASSYSASGRQGTDTQYF
TGTGCCAGCAGTTACTCGGCTAGCGGGAGACAAGGCACAGATACGCAGTATTTT
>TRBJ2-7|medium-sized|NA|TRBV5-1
CASTPIPPGLKTGYEQYF
TGCGCCAGCACTCCAATCCCCCCGGGACTTAAGACGGGTTACGAGCAGTACTTC
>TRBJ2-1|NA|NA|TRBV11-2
CAGSNPSRGDNEQFF
TGTGCCGGCAGCAATCCTAGCAGGGGCGACAATGAGCAGTTCTTC
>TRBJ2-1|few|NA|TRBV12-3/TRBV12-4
CASSFNPLPRQVDNEQFF
TGTGCCAGCAGTTTCAACCCCCTACCCAGGCAGGTTGACAATGAGCAGTTCTTC
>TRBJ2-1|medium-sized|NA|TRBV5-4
CASSSLLSRTDEQFF
TGTGCCAGCAGCTCCCTCCTATCGAGGACCGATGAGCAGTTCTTC
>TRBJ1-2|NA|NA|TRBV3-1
CASSLPGSPYGYTF
TGTGCCAGCAGCCTACCAGGGAGCCCCTATGGCTACACCTTC
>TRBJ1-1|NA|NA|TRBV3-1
CASSQEFGANTEAFF
TGTGCCAGCAGCCAAGAATTCGGGGCGAACACTGAAGCTTTCTTT
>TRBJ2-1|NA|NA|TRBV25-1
CASSERGPKNKGDNNEQFF
TGTGCCAGCAGTGAACGCGGGCCGAAAAACAAGGGGGATAACAATGAGCAGTTCTTC
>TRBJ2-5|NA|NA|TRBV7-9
CASSLGSSGGKETQYF
TGTGCCAGCAGCTTGGGGTCTTCAGGGGGGAAAGAGACCCAGTACTTC
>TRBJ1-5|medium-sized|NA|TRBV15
CATSPGLGSNQPQHF
TGTGCCACCTCACCGGGCTTGGGAAGCAATCAGCCCCAGCATTTT
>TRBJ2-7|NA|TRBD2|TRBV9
CASSVGGGLYEQYF
TGTGCCAGCAGCGTAGGCGGGGGACTCTACGAGCAGTACTTC
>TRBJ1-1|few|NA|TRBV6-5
CASSYSPYGHTEAFF
TGTGCCAGCAGTTACTCCCCGTACGGACACACTGAAGCTTTCTTT
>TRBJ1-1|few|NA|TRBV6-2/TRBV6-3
CASSYSWAEFMNTEAFF
TGTGCCAGCAGTTACTCGTGGGCAGAATTCATGAACACTGAAGCTTTCTTT
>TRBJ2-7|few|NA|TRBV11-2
CASSSHGFYEQYF
TGTGCCAGCAGCTCCCATGGGTTCTACGAGCAGTACTTC
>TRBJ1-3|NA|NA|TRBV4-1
CASSQDKAGTSGNTIYF
TGCGCCAGCAGCCAAGATAAGGCGGGGACCTCTGGAAACACCATATATTTT
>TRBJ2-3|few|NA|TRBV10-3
CATRTEGTDTQYF
TGTGCCACGAGGACTGAGGGCACAGATACGCAGTATTTT
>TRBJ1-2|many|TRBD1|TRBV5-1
CASSFPPGGLDYGYTF
TGCGCCAGCAGCTTCCCCCCAGGGGGTTTGGACTATGGCTACACCTTC
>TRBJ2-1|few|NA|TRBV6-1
CASSVRDNNEQFF
TGTGCCAGCAGTGTCCGGGACAACAATGAGCAGTTCTTC
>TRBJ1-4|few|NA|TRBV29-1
CSVESQKGEKLFF
TGCAGCGTTGAGAGTCAGAAAGGTGAAAAACTGTTTTTT
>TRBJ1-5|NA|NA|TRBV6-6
CASSLKVFGGRGNQPQHF
TGTGCCAGCAGCTTAAAGGTTTTTGGGGGAAGGGGCAATCAGCCCCAGCATTTT
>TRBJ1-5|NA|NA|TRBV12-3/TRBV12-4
CASSPTDSNQPQHF
TGTGCCAGCAGTCCGACAGATAGCAATCAGCCCCAGCATTTT
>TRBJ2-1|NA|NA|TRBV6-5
CASGPLNEQFF
TGTGCCAGTGGGCCTTTGAATGAGCAGTTCTTC
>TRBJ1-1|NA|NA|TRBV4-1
CASSHDSQGNTEAFF
TGCGCCAGCAGCCACGACTCACAGGGTAACACTGAAGCTTTCTTT
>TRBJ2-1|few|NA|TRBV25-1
CASSDGGFDSYNEQFF
TGTGCCAGCAGTGACGGCGGCTTTGACTCCTACAATGAGCAGTTCTTC
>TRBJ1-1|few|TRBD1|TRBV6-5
CASRSGTGAMNTEAFF
TGTGCCAGCAGGTCCGGGACAGGGGCTATGAACACTGAAGCTTTCTTT
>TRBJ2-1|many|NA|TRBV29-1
CSALVGGSWDEQFF
TGCAGCGCTCTGGTGGGAGGCAGCTGGGATGAGCAGTTCTTC
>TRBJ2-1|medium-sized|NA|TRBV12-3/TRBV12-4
CASSFRQLHNEQFF
TGTGCCAGCAGTTTCAGACAGTTGCACAATGAGCAGTTCTTC
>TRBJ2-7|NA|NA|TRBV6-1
CASSDPGYTYEQYF
TGTGCCAGCAGTGATCCAGGGTACACCTACGAGCAGTACTTC
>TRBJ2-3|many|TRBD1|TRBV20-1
CSAVTLDRGTDTQYF
TGCAGTGCCGTCACCCTGGACAGGGGAACAGATACGCAGTATTTT
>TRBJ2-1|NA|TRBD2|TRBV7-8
CASSLGGTSGARDEQFF
TGTGCCAGCAGCTTAGGAGGGACTAGCGGGGCTCGGGATGAGCAGTTCTTC
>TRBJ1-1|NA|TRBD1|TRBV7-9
CASSPGAGGAKDTEAFF
TGTGCCAGCAGCCCCGGGGCAGGGGGCGCGAAGGACACTGAAGCTTTCTTT
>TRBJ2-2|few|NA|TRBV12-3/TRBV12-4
CASSLSGVSPGELFF
TGTGCCAGCAGTTTAAGTGGTGTTAGTCCCGGGGAGCTGTTTTTT
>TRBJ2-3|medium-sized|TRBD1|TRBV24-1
CATSDLGGQERDTQYF
TGTGCCACCAGTGATTTGGGTGGACAGGAGCGAGATACGCAGTATTTT
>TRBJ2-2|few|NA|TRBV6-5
CASSFLYRAGGGELFF
TGTGCCAGCAGCTTTCTCTACAGAGCCGGCGGCGGGGAGCTGTTTTTT
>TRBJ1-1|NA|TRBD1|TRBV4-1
CASREGTAQPGAEAFF
TGCGCCAGCAGGGAAGGGACAGCCCAGCCGGGGGCTGAAGCTTTCTTT
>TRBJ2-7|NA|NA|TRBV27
CASSLAGVYYEQYF
TGTGCCAGCAGTTTAGCAGGGGTCTACTACGAGCAGTACTTC
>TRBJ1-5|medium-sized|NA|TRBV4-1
CASSQVLITPQHF
TGCGCCAGCAGCCAAGTCCTCATAACGCCCCAGCATTTT
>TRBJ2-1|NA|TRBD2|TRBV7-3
CASSSGLAGAEQFF
TGTGCCAGCAGCTCAGGACTAGCGGGAGCCGAGCAGTTCTTC
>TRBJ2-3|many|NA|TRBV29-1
CSVEAGRGTDTQYF
TGCAGCGTTGAAGCGGGAAGGGGCACAGATACGCAGTATTTT